These 11 T cell receptor beta chains were sequenced from one sample in a study of shared clonotypes between healthy human individuals. Method: immunoSEQ multiplex PCR; TCRdb's copy keeps in-frame clones and lacks some. The profile covers hundreds of thousands of clones, with 90% to 98% appearing a single time and over 0.2% taken by the ten largest. Terminally differentiated effector memory CD45RA+ cells were left out of the naive CD8 fraction, which was CD45RO-negative and positively selected for CCR7. Source material: naive CD8+ T cells sorted from blood. The receptors shown here come from a young man in good health.

This clone has just one count. The chain carries TRBV28 and TRBJ2-2, with TRBD2 as a possible D gene (5 bases). Per germline, CDR1 MDHEN and CDR2 SYDVKM. The CDR3 is made up of 13 amino acids. Trimming stripped 5 bases from V and 6 bases from J, with 10 bases between. The CDR3 region has the DNA TGTGCCAGCAGTGAGGACTGGGCCGGGGAGCTGTTTTTT. The encoded protein is CASSEDWAGELFF.

The rearrangement links TRBV7-6 to TRBJ2-3; the D is unclear. Trimming pared 5 bases from V and 0 bases from J, leaving 12 bases between. The germline gives CDR1 SGHVS, CDR2 FNYEAQ. This CDR3 contains 15 residues. CDR3: CASSASWASTDTQYF. As DNA, the CDR3 is TGTGCCAGCAGCGCATCTTGGGCCAGCACAGATACGCAGTATTTT.

In DNA form, the CDR3 reads TGCGCCAGCAGCCAAGATGGGACAGGGGTGAATGAGCAGTTCTTC. Translation: CASSQDGTGVNEQFF. The chain is built from TRBV4-3 and TRBJ2-1; the match to TRBD1 covers 10 bases. Germline V gene sequence: CDR1 LGHNA, CDR2 YSLEER. V dropped 0 bases and J dropped 7; count of bases not matched to a gene: 3. This CDR3 comprises 15 residues.

The chain uses TRBV13 and TRBJ2-2; D may be TRBD2 (6 bases). The V end lost 5 bases, the J end lost 3 bases, and 13 bases lay between the germline ends. The CDR3 runs to 15 residues. Germline V gene data show CDR1 as PRHDT and CDR2 as FYEKMQ (reference sequence). The CDR3 DNA is TGTGCCAGCAGCGCGGAGAGGGACTACACCGGGGAGCTGTTTTTT. Its protein product is CASSAERDYTGELFF. The full variable domain, completed using reference TRBV13 and TRBJ2-2, is AAGVIQSPRHLIKEKRETATLKCYPIPRHDTVYWYQQGPGQDPQFLISFYEKMQSDKGSIPDRFSAQQFSDYHSELNMSSLELGDSALYFCASSAERDYTGELFFGEGSRLTVL.

The chain links TRBV5-5 to TRBJ2-1; D gene ambiguous. With 5 bases removed from V and 9 bases from J, the gap between germline ends came to 12 bases. From germline, CDR1 is SGHKS and CDR2 YYEKEE (reference sequence). This CDR3 comprises 12 residues. CDR3: CASSSEGPEQFF. CDR3 bases: TGTGCCAGCAGTTCAGAAGGTCCTGAGCAGTTCTTC.

The chain recombines TRBV7-6 with TRBJ2-1; 7 bases align to TRBD2. The CDR3 spans 16 residues. Germline CDR1 is SGHVS and CDR2 is FNYEAQ. The V gene end was trimmed by 5 bases and the J gene end by 0 bases; junction bases not matched to a gene: 7. The CDR3 coding sequence is TGTGCCAGCAGCGCTCTAGCGGATAGCTCCTACAATGAGCAGTTCTTC. Protein: CASSALADSSYNEQFF.

A word on this clone: Within the sample, other DNA sequences also encode this same CDR3. The chain combines TRBV7-9 with TRBJ2-7; D is ambiguous. There are 11 residues in the CDR3. CDR1 is SEHNR and CDR2 is FQNEAQ in the germline V gene (reference sequence). Deletions cut 2 bases from V and 5 bases from J, with 4 bases between. The CDR3 DNA follows: TGTGCCAGCAGCTTATCCCACGAGCAGTACTTC. Encoded protein: CASSLSHEQYF.

The rearrangement uses TRBV5-6 and TRBJ2-1; 8 bases are a match to TRBD2. This CDR3 contains 15 residues. Germline trimming cut 2 bases from V and 4 bases from J; bases unmatched to any gene: 5. From germline, CDR1 is SGHDT and CDR2 YYEEEE. Here the CDR3 reads CASSFPREGYNEQFF. The CDR3 region has the DNA TGTGCCAGCAGCTTTCCCCGGGAGGGATACAATGAGCAGTTCTTC.

V is TRBV7-2 and J is TRBJ2-4; D not resolved. CDR1 SGHTA and CDR2 FQGNSA come from the germline V gene. Deletions cut 6 bases from V and 0 bases from J, with 6 bases between. There are 13 residues in the CDR3. The CDR3 region has the DNA TGTGCCAGCAGGGGAATAGCCAAAAACATTCAGTACTTC. Its protein is CASRGIAKNIQYF.

This clone is a singleton in its sample. The CDR3 DNA reads TGTGCCAGCAGCGGCCTATCTAGCGGGGGCACAGATACGCAGTATTTT. Its protein is CASSGLSSGGTDTQYF. This chain uses TRBV9 with TRBJ2-3, with 9 bases identical to TRBD2. Germline values: CDR1 SGDLS, CDR2 YYNGEE. This CDR3 is built from 16 residues. V lost 3 bases, J lost 1 base, and 6 bases stayed unmatched.

On this clone itself: At one end the junction does not follow the germline gene, possibly because of a read error. The chain carries TRBV11-2 and TRBJ2-7; D is unresolved. CDR3 length equals 13 residues. CDR1 SGHAT and CDR2 FQNNGV come from the germline V gene. The CDR3 DNA reads TGTGCCAGCGGAATTGGGGTCTCCCACGAGCAGTACTTC. Protein: CASGIGVSHEQYF.